Below are 29 T cell receptor beta chains sequenced from a single sample in a study of CD8+ T cells in alopecia areata. The treatment denotes: oral pan-JAK inhibitor, 5-10 mg twice daily. It was cDNA, reverse transcribed from extracted RNA, that served as the sequencing template. Generated by immunoSEQ multiplex PCR, the TCRdb table keeps only in-frame clones and is missing some. Among about 140,000 clones listed, 50% to 65% were seen once. The source material was CD8+ T cells sorted from blood, sampled at week 4, from a patient treated with tofacitinib. The source is a human donor with alopecia areata.

The sample holds a few counts of this clone. The chain has TRBV7-8 and TRBJ2-5; 8 bases agree with TRBD2. This CDR3 contains 16 residues. Germline-derived CDR1 and CDR2 are SGHVS and FQNEAQ. The trim removed 1 base at V and 1 base at J, leaving 5 bases unmatched. CDR3 loop: CASSLGPSGFQETQYF. The DNA of the CDR3 is TGTGCCAGCAGCTTAGGCCCTAGCGGGTTCCAAGAGACCCAGTACTTC.

Only a few counts were recorded for this clone. This chain connects TRBV30 to TRBJ1-1; D unresolved. Trimming pared 4 bases from V and 1 base from J, leaving 10 bases between. Germline CDR1 GTSNPN, CDR2 SVGIG (reference sequence). The CDR3 consists of 13 residues. CDR3 amino acids: CAWKEHPNTEAFF. The CDR3 DNA is TGTGCCTGGAAGGAACACCCGAACACTGAAGCTTTCTTT.

The table lists this clone with a few counts. The chain recombines TRBV7-9 with TRBJ2-1, with a possible D match to TRBD2 (5 bases). V lost 1 base and J 6 bases, leaving 7 bases between the germline ends. The CDR3 covers 13 residues. Per germline, CDR1 SEHNR and CDR2 FQNEAQ (reference sequence). The chain's CDR3 is CASSLGESNEQFF. In DNA form, the CDR3 reads TGTGCCAGCAGCTTAGGGGAGAGCAATGAGCAGTTCTTC.

About this clone itself: Different DNA sequences within this sample yield the same CDR3. This chain links TRBV13 with TRBJ1-5; possibly TRBD1 for D (5 bases). The V gene lost 6 bases and the J gene lost 3 bases, with 12 bases spanning the gap. This CDR3 contains 14 residues. The germline V gene encodes CDR1 PRHDT and CDR2 FYEKMQ (reference sequence). CDR3 sequence: CASSRGGFNQPQHF. The CDR3 DNA sequence: TGTGCCAGCAGTCGGGGGGGTTTCAATCAGCCCCAGCATTTT. Together with reference TRBV13 and TRBJ1-5, the CDR3 gives the full variable domain: AAGVIQSPRHLIKEKRETATLKCYPIPRHDTVYWYQQGPGQDPQFLISFYEKMQSDKGSIPDRFSAQQFSDYHSELNMSSLELGDSALYFCASSRGGFNQPQHFGDGTRLSIL.

V is TRBV4-1 and J is TRBJ2-1; 8 bases fit TRBD1. Germline V CDR1 and CDR2: MGHRA, YSYEKL. V shed 0 bases, J shed 7 bases, and the junction held 11 bases outside the gene matches. This CDR3 contains 17 residues. This CDR3 is CASSQEPRQGSENEQFF. DNA of the CDR3: TGCGCCAGCAGCCAAGAACCGAGACAGGGGTCGGAAAATGAGCAGTTCTTC.

The chain joins TRBV2 to TRBJ2-4; D gene uncertain. V shed 1 base and J shed 6 bases, with 13 bases lying between them. The CDR3 contains 15 residues. Looked up from germline, CDR1 is SNHLY and CDR2 is FYNNEI. The CDR3 nucleotides are TGTGCCAGCAGTGAAGGGGGTCAGCTACTAAACATTCAGTACTTC. Translation: CASSEGGQLLNIQYF.

Only a few counts were recorded for this clone. CDR3 sequence: CAISARQGISTDTQYF. The CDR3 bases are TGTGCCATCAGTGCCAGACAGGGGATTAGCACAGATACGCAGTATTTT. The chain uses TRBV10-3 and TRBJ2-3, with TRBD1 matching 8 bases. J lost 0 bases, V lost 4 bases, and 6 bases had no gene match. Germline V gives CDR1 ENHRY, CDR2 SYGVKD. CDR3 size: 16 residues.

This clone appeared a few times. V usage is TRBV6-5 and J usage is TRBJ2-5, with D hard to call. CDR3 length: 13 amino acids. The V gene lost 5 bases and the J gene lost 5 bases, with 12 bases spanning the gap. Germline V lookup: CDR1 MNHEY, CDR2 SVGAGI. CDR3 bases: TGTGCCAGCAGTATCACAGTCGGCGAGACCCAGTACTTC. Translating it yields CASSITVGETQYF.

In DNA form, the CDR3 reads TGTGCCAGCAGCCGACTAGGGGGGGAGACCCAGTACTTC. Residues: CASSRLGGETQYF. The rearrangement links TRBV6-5 to TRBJ2-5; D possibly uses TRBD1 or TRBD2 (6 bases each). CDR1 is MNHEY, CDR2 SVGAGI, per germline. The CDR3 consists of 13 residues. V was pared by 6 bases and J by 5 bases, with 13 bases between.

This rearrangement joins TRBV2 to TRBJ2-5, with 7 bases fitting TRBD2. Trimming cost V 6 bases and J 3 bases; bases outside gene matches: 4. CDR1 and CDR2 (germline): SNHLY, FYNNEI. CDR3 length: 13 amino acids. The DNA of the CDR3 is TGTGCCAGCAGCGGGGCGGGGGAAGAGACCCAGTACTTC. Translation gives CASSGAGEETQYF.

This chain uses TRBV7-2 with TRBJ1-2; TRBD1 matches 7 bases. The V gene's germline CDR1 is SGHTA and CDR2 FQGNSA. The CDR3 extends over 14 amino acids. V lost 1 base to trimming and J lost 4 bases; unmatched junction nucleotides: 3. The CDR3 DNA reads TGTGCCAGCAGCTTAGACAGGGGCGGCTATGGCTACACCTTC. Amino acids: CASSLDRGGYGYTF.

V gene TRBV4-1 combines with J gene TRBJ1-1, with D uncertain. CDR1 and CDR2 (germline): MGHRA, YSYEKL. This CDR3 is 14 amino acids long. Deletions cut 4 bases from V and 1 base from J, with 10 bases between. CDR3 residues: CASSPHEGNTEAFF. DNA of the CDR3: TGCGCCAGCAGCCCCCATGAAGGGAACACTGAAGCTTTCTTT.

The DNA for the CDR3 is TGTGCCAGCAGCTTAGTGGTAGGTCCATTCCAAGAGACCCAGTACTTC. It encodes CASSLVVGPFQETQYF. The chain employs TRBV11-2 and TRBJ2-5; D remains unclear. The CDR3 has 16 residues. The germline V gene has CDR1 SGHAT and CDR2 FQNNGV. The V end lost 1 base, the J end lost 1 base, and 13 bases lay between the germline ends.

V and J are TRBV4-3 and TRBJ1-2; D perhaps matches TRBD1 (5 bases). Germline CDR1 and CDR2: LGHNA and YSLEER. Trimming removed 4 bases at V and 6 bases at J, with 15 bases between. There are 14 residues in the CDR3. The CDR3: CASSRQGEGNGYTF. CDR3 in DNA: TGCGCCAGCAGCCGTCAGGGCGAAGGTAATGGCTACACCTTC.

The V call is TRBV4-3, the J call TRBJ2-1, with D possibly TRBD2 on 6 matching bases. Germline values: CDR1 LGHNA, CDR2 YSLEER. The V gene lost 1 base and the J gene lost 6 bases, with 7 bases spanning the gap. The CDR3 has 13 residues. Here the CDR3 DNA reads TGCGCCAGCAGCCAAGTGGAGGGCAATGAGCAGTTCTTC. This translates into CASSQVEGNEQFF.

This clone was recorded a few times. DNA of the CDR3: TGCGCCAGCAGCCTTAGACAGGGTCGGGGAGATACGCAGTATTTT. This translates into CASSLRQGRGDTQYF. This sequence joins TRBV5-1 and TRBJ2-3, with 7 bases lining up with TRBD1. The CDR3 sequence is 15 residues long. The V gene's germline CDR1 is SGHRS and CDR2 YFSETQ. Trimming took 4 bases from V and 5 from J; bases not matched to a gene: 10.

This chain links TRBV6-1 with TRBJ1-1; TRBD1 might be the D (6 bases). The CDR3 sequence is 16 residues long. Germline CDR1 is MNHNS and CDR2 is SASEGT. The V end lost 6 bases, the J end lost 2 bases, and 19 bases lay between the germline ends. The CDR3 region is CASSEPYREDNTEAFF. In nucleotides, the CDR3 is TGTGCCAGCAGCGAACCCTACAGGGAGGATAACACTGAAGCTTTCTTT.

This rearrangement joins TRBV2 to TRBJ2-7; 7 nucleotides match TRBD1. Germline loops: CDR1 SNHLY, CDR2 FYNNEI. V gave up 1 base and J gave up 3 bases; unmatched junction bases: 9. The CDR3 totals 16 residues. CDR3 sequence reads: CASSEGGRRGFYEQYF. The CDR3 nucleotides are TGTGCCAGCAGTGAAGGGGGGCGCAGGGGGTTCTACGAGCAGTACTTC.

The chain links TRBV7-6 to TRBJ1-1; no clear D gene. Per the germline V gene, CDR1 is SGHVS and CDR2 is FNYEAQ. The V and J ends lost 5 bases and 1 base respectively, with 11 bases between them. CDR3 length equals 14 residues. CDR3 protein: CASSHGGGNTEAFF. The CDR3 DNA follows: TGTGCCAGCAGCCACGGCGGAGGGAACACTGAAGCTTTCTTT. The full variable domain, its missing parts supplied by reference TRBV7-6 and TRBJ1-1, is GAGVSQSPRYKVTKRGQDVALRCDPISGHVSLYWYRQALGQGPEFLTYFNYEAQQDKSGLPNDRFSAERPEGSISTLTIQRTEQRDSAMYRCASSHGGGNTEAFFGQGTRLTVV.

This CDR3 reads CASGTGGNTEAFF. The CDR3 DNA follows: TGTGCCAGCGGCACAGGGGGGAACACTGAAGCTTTCTTT. This sequence joins TRBV7-3 and TRBJ1-1; 8 nucleotides line up with TRBD1. V trimming: 8 bases; J trimming: 1 base; junction bases outside the gene matches: 3. Per the germline V gene, CDR1 is SGHTA and CDR2 is FQGTGA. The CDR3 is 13 residues long.

J is TRBJ2-7 and V is TRBV18; D gene uncertain. Trimming cost V 5 bases and J 2 bases, with 4 bases left between them. This CDR3 contains 11 residues. CDR1 and CDR2 (germline): KGHSH, LQKENI. The CDR3 loop is CASSSTYEQYF. The CDR3 DNA reads TGTGCCAGCTCATCCACCTACGAGCAGTACTTC.

This clone appeared a few times. The CDR3 DNA reads as TGTGCCAGCAGTTCTAACAATGAGCAGTTCTTC. Residues: CASSSNNEQFF. This chain uses TRBV6-6 with TRBJ2-1; D call uncertain. The CDR3 totals 11 residues. V lost 4 bases to trimming and J lost 5 bases, with 3 bases between them. CDR1 and CDR2 from the germline V gene are MNHNY and SVGAGI (reference sequence).

A few counts support this clone. This chain uses TRBV6-5 with TRBJ1-2; maybe TRBD1 (5 bases). The CDR3 loop spans 15 amino acids. Germline V gives CDR1 MNHEY, CDR2 SVGAGI. V gave up 0 bases and J gave up 4 bases, with 12 bases separating them. This CDR3 reads CASSYSEGFGYGYTF. CDR3 in DNA: TGTGCCAGCAGTTACTCGGAGGGGTTCGGCTATGGCTACACCTTC.

This clone was observed a handful of times. The chain couples TRBV5-6 to TRBJ2-5; 9 bases are a match to TRBD2. CDR3 length: 15 residues. In germline, CDR1 is SGHDT, CDR2 YYEEEE. Germline trimming cut 2 bases from V and 3 bases from J; bases unmatched to any gene: 5. The CDR3 loop reads CASSFSGGGEETQYF. CDR3 DNA sequence: TGTGCCAGCAGCTTTAGCGGGGGTGGGGAAGAGACCCAGTACTTC.

This clone came up once. In nucleotides, the CDR3 is TGTGCCTGCAGCGGGCGGGGGGCCGCGGTGGAGACCCAGTACTTC. It yields the protein CACSGRGAAVETQYF. The chain employs TRBV30 and TRBJ2-5; 8 bases fit TRBD2. Losses at the gene ends were 6 bases for V and 5 bases for J; bases not matched to a gene: 14. Germline loops: CDR1 GTSNPN, CDR2 SVGIG (reference sequence). The CDR3 totals 15 residues.

This clone was counted many times. The chain is built from TRBV9 and TRBJ1-1; D is ambiguous. The CDR3 runs 13 residues. Trimming left V 4 bases short and J 4 bases short, with 11 bases between. The germline CDR1 and CDR2 sequences are SGDLS and YYNGEE. CDR3 loop: CASSPSQSTEAFF. The DNA for the CDR3 is TGTGCCAGCAGCCCCTCCCAAAGCACTGAAGCTTTCTTT.

The J gene is TRBJ1-1, the V gene TRBV6-5; D remains unclear. Looked up from germline, CDR1 is MNHEY and CDR2 is SVGAGI. The germline V and J ends were trimmed by 5 bases and 1 base, with 11 bases remaining between them. This CDR3 contains 14 residues. CDR3 sequence (DNA): TGTGCCAGCAGTGAACTACAGCCGAACACTGAAGCTTTCTTT. Residues: CASSELQPNTEAFF.

This clone has a single count. V usage is TRBV4-1 and J usage is TRBJ1-5; 7 bases are shared with TRBD1. After removal of 0 bases from V and 5 bases from J, the junction contained 4 bases not matched to a gene. Germline CDR1 and CDR2: MGHRA and YSYEKL. CDR3 length: 15 amino acids. The CDR3 region is CASSQDGTADQPQHF. For the CDR3, the DNA is TGCGCCAGCAGCCAAGATGGGACAGCGGATCAGCCCCAGCATTTT.

This clone was observed a single time. The chain recombines TRBV30 with TRBJ1-1; D is ambiguous. V shed 0 bases and J shed 3 bases, with 8 bases lying between them. Germline CDR1 GTSNPN, CDR2 SVGIG (reference sequence). CDR3 size: 13 residues. The CDR3 bases are TGTGCCTGGAGTGTTGAAAGTCACACTGAAGCTTTCTTT. Translating it yields CAWSVESHTEAFF.